A single sample gave rise to the 5 T cell receptor beta chains below, sequenced in a study of CD8 T cells in Susac syndrome. Reverse transcription of roughly 0.5 to 1 ug RNA used random hexamers. TCRdb called the immunoSEQ multiplex PCR reads again in MiXCR, with one record for every CDR3 protein. The repertoire holds just over 80,000 distinct CDR3 sequences, with around 94% as singletons. Sequencing was done on a sample of CD8+ T cells from PBMCs. Receptors were obtained from a human donor in good health.

V is TRBV5-6 and J is TRBJ2-5; D could derive from TRBD1 or TRBD2 (5 bases each). CDR1 and CDR2 (germline): SGHDT, YYEEEE. The CDR3 runs to 13 residues. The ends were cut back, 4 bases at V and 13 bases at J, with 20 bases in the middle. Written as DNA, the CDR3 is TGTGCCAGCAGCGAACTAGGGGACGTCCGTCGGTACTTC. It encodes CASSELGDVRRYF.

The rearrangement joins TRBV7-9 to TRBJ2-1; tentative D call: TRBD1 (6 bases). Trimming shortened V by 4 bases and J by 0 bases, and 10 bases separated the two germline ends. CDR3 length equals 15 residues. Germline CDR1 is SEHNR and CDR2 is FQNEAQ (reference sequence). CDR3 protein: CASSSDRNSYNEQFF. The CDR3 nucleotides read TGTGCCAGCAGCTCAGACAGGAACTCCTACAATGAGCAGTTCTTC.

This clonotype was recorded a few times. The chain carries TRBV6-1 and TRBJ2-4; the match to TRBD2 covers 12 bases. The CDR3 runs 15 residues. The germline V gene encodes CDR1 MNHNS and CDR2 SASEGT. V was pared by 2 bases and J by 4 bases, with 0 bases of the junction left unmatched. The CDR3 spells CASSELAGGKNIQYF. For the CDR3, the DNA is TGTGCCAGCAGTGAACTAGCGGGAGGGAAAAACATTCAGTACTTC.

This clonotype was detected a few times. The chain uses TRBV29-1 and TRBJ2-1; 10 bases match TRBD2. The CDR3 runs 17 residues. Germline V gene sequence: CDR1 SQVTM, CDR2 ANQGSEA. V was pared by 3 bases and J by 0 bases, with 8 bases of the junction left unmatched. CDR3 bases: TGCAGCGTTGATGGGCTAGCGGGGGCTAGCTCCTACAATGAGCAGTTCTTC. Its protein is CSVDGLAGASSYNEQFF.

The chain recombines TRBV29-1 with TRBJ1-1; weak D call: TRBD1 (6 bases). V dropped 4 bases and J dropped 5 bases, with 11 bases sitting between them. The germline V gene has CDR1 SQVTM and CDR2 ANQGSEA. This CDR3 has 12 residues. CDR3 sequence: CSVGRGRTEAFF. CDR3 bases: TGCAGCGTTGGCAGGGGCAGGACTGAAGCTTTCTTT. Complete variable domain (other parts from reference TRBV29-1 and TRBJ1-1): SAVISQKPSRDICQRGTSLTIQCQVDSQVTMMFWYRQQPGQSLTLIATANQGSEATYESGFVIDKFPISRPNLTFSTLTVSNMSPEDSSIYLCSVGRGRTEAFFGQGTRLTVV.